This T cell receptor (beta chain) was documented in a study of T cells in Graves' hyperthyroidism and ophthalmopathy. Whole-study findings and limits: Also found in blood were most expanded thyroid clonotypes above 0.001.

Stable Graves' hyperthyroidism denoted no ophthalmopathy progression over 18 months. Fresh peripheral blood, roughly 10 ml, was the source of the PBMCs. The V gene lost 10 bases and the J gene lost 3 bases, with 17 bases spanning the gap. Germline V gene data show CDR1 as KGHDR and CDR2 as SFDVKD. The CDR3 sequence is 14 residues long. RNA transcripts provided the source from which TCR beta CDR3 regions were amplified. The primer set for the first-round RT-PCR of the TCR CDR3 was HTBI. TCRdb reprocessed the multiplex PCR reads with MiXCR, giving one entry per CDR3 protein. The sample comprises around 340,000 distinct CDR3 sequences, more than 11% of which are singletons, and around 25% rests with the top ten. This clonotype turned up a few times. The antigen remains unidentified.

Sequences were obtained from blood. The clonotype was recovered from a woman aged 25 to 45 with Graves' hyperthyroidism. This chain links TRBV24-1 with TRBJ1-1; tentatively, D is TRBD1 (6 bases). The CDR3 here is CATPRQAIYTEAFF. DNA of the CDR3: TGTGCCACTCCCCGACAGGCAATATACACTGAAGCTTTCTTT.